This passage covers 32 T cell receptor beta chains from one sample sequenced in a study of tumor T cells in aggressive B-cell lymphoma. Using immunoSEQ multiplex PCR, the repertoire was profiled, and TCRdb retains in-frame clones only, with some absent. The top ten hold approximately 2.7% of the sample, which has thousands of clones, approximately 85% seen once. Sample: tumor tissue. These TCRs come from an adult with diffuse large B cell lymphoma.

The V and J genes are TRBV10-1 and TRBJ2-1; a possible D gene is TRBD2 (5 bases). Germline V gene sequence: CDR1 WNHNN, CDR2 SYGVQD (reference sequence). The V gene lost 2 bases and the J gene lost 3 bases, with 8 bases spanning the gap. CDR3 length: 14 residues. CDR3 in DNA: TGCGCCAGCAGTGAGCCCGGACTCTACAATGAGCAGTTCTTC. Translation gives CASSEPGLYNEQFF.

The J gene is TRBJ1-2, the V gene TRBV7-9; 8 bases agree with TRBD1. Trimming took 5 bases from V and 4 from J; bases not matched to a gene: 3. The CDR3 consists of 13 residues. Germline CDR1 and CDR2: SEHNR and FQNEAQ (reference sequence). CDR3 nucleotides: TGTGCCAGCAGCCCGGACAGGGTCTATGGCTACACCTTC. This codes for CASSPDRVYGYTF.

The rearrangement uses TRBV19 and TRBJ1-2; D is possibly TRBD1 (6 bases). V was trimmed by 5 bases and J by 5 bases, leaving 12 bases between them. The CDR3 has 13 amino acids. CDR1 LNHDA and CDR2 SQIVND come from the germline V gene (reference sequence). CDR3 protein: CASSPATGYGYTF. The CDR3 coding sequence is TGTGCCAGTAGTCCCGCAACAGGGTATGGCTACACCTTC.

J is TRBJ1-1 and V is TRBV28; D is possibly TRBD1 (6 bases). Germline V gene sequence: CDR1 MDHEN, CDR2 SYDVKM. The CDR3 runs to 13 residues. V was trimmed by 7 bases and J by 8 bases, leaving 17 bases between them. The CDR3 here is CASTQPTTGEAFF. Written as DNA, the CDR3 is TGTGCCAGCACCCAGCCTACAACAGGGGAAGCTTTCTTT.

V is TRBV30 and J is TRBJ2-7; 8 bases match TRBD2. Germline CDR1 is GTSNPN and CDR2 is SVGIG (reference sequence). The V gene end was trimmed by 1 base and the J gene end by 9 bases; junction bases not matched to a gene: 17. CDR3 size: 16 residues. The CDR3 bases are TGTGCCTGGAGTGACGCCCGGCGGGAGGCCCATTTAGGGCAGTACTTC. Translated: CAWSDARREAHLGQYF. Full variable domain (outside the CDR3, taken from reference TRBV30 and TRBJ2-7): SQTIHQWPATLVQPVGSPLSLECTVEGTSNPNLYWYRQAAGRGLQLLFYSVGIGQISSEVPQNLSASRPQDRQFILSSKKLLLSDSGFYLCAWSDARREAHLGQYFGPGTRLTVT.

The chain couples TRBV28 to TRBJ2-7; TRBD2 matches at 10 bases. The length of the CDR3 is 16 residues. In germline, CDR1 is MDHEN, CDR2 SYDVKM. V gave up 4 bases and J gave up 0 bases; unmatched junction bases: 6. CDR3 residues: CASSSWTSGVSYEQYF. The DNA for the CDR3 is TGTGCCAGCAGTTCCTGGACTAGCGGAGTCTCCTACGAGCAGTACTTC.

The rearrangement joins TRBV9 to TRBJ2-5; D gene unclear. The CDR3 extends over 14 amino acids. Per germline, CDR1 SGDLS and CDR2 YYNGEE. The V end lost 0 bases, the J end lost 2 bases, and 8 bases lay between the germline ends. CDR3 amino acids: CASSVDNSQETQYF. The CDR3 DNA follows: TGTGCCAGCAGCGTAGATAACAGTCAAGAGACCCAGTACTTC.

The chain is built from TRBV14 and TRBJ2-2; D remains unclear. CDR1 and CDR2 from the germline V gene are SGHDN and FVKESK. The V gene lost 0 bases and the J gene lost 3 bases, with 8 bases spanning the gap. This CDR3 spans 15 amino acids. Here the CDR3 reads CASSQDLSDTGELFF. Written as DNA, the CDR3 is TGTGCCAGCAGCCAAGATCTTTCGGACACCGGGGAGCTGTTTTTT.

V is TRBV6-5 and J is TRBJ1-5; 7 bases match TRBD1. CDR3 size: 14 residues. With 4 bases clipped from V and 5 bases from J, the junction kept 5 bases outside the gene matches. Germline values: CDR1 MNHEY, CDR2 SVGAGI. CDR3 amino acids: CASSSRTGYQPQHF. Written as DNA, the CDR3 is TGTGCCAGCAGTTCTAGGACAGGCTATCAGCCCCAGCATTTT.

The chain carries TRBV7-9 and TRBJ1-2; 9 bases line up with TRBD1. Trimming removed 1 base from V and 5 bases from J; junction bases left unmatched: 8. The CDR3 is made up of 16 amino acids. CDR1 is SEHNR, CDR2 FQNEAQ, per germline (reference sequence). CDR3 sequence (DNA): TGTGCCAGCAGCTTAGTACAGGTCGGACAGGGGTATGGCTACACCTTC. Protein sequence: CASSLVQVGQGYGYTF.

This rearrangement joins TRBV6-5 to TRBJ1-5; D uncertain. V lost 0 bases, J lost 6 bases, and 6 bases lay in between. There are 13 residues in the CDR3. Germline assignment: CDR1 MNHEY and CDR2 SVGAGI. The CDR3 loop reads CASSYSSGQPQHF. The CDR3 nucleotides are TGTGCCAGCAGTTACTCTTCGGGTCAGCCCCAGCATTTT.

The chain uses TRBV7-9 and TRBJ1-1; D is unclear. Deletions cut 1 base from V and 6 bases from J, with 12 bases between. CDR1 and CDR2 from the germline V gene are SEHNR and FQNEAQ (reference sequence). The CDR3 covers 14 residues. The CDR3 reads CASSLDGFGAEAFF. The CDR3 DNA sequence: TGTGCCAGCAGCTTAGACGGGTTTGGAGCTGAAGCTTTCTTT.

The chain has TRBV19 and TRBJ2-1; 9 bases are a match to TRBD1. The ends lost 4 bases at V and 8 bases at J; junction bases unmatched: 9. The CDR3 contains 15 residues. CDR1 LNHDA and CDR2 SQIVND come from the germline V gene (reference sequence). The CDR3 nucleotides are TGTGCCAGTAGTACCTACCGGGACAGGGATCATGAGCAGTTCTTC. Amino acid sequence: CASSTYRDRDHEQFF. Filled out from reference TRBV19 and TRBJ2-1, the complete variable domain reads DGGITQSPKYLFRKEGQNVTLSCEQNLNHDAMYWYRQDPGQGLRLIYYSQIVNDFQKGDIAEGYSVSREKKESFPLTVTSAQKNPTAFYLCASSTYRDRDHEQFFGPGTRLTVL.

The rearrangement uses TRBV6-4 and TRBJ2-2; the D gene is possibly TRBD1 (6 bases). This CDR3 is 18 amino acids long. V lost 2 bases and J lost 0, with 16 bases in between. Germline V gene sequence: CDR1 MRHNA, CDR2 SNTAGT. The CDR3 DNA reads TGTGCCAGCAGTGACGTCTATTTCAGGGGTTCGAACACCGGGGAGCTGTTTTTT. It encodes CASSDVYFRGSNTGELFF.

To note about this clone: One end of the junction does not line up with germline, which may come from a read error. Here the CDR3 DNA reads TGTGCTAGCAGCTTAGATATGCGGGCAGAGACCCAGTACTTC. It is translated as CASSLDMRAETQYF. This chain links TRBV7-7 with TRBJ2-5; weak D call: TRBD2 (5 bases). The CDR3 is 14 amino acids. Germline V CDR1 and CDR2: SSHAT, FNYEAQ (reference sequence). Drawing the rest from reference TRBV7-7 and TRBJ2-5, the complete variable domain is GAGVSQSPRYKVTKRGQDVTLRCDPISSHATLYWYQQALGQGPEFLTYFNYEAQPDKSGLPSDRFSAERPEGSISTLTIQRTEQRDSAMYRCASSLDMRAETQYFGPGTRLLVL.

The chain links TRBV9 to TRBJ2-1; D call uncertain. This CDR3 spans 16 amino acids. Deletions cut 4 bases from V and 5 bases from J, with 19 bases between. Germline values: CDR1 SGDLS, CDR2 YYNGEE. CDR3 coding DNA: TGTGCCAGCAGCCGCCATGATAGTTCTTATCACAATGAGCAGTTCTTC. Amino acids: CASSRHDSSYHNEQFF.

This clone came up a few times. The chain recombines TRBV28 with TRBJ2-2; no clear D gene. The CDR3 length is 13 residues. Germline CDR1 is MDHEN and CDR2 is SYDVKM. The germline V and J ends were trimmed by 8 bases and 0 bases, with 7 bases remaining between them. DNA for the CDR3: TGTGCCAGCGCTGAGACGAACACCGGGGAGCTGTTTTTT. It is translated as CASAETNTGELFF. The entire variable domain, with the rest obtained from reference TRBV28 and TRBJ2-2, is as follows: DVKVTQSSRYLVKRTGEKVFLECVQDMDHENMFWYRQDPGLGLRLIYFSYDVKMKEKGDIPEGYSVSREKKERFSLILESASTNQTSMYLCASAETNTGELFFGEGSRLTVL.

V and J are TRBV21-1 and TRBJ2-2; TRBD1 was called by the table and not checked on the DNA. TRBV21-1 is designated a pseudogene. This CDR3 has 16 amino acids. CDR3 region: CASSKEPTGDIGELFF. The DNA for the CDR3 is TGTGCCAGCAGCAAAGAGCCGACAGGGGATATCGGGGAGCTGTTTTTT.

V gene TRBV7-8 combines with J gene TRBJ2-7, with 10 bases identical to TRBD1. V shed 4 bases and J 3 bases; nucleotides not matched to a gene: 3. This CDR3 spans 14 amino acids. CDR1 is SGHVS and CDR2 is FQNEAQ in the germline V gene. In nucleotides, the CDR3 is TGTGCCAGCAGCTCGGGACAGGGGCACTACGAGCAGTACGTC. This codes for CASSSGQGHYEQYV.

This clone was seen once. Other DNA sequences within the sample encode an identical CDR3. The CDR3 bases are TGTGCCAGCAGCTTGGGGGGGGGCACTGAAGCTTTCTTT. This codes for CASSLGGGTEAFF. This chain connects TRBV7-3 to TRBJ1-1; D might be TRBD1 (5 bases). CDR1 is SGHTA, CDR2 FQGTGA, per germline. V dropped 3 bases and J dropped 4 bases, with 9 bases sitting between them. The CDR3 has 13 residues.

CDR3 coding DNA: TGCGCCAGCAGCTTGGCCCCTCGGGAGAACCATGCGTACGAGCAGTACTTC. Translating it yields CASSLAPRENHAYEQYF. This sequence joins TRBV5-1 and TRBJ2-7, with D perhaps TRBD2 (6 bases). This CDR3 has 17 amino acids. The V and J ends lost 0 bases and 4 bases respectively, with 20 bases between them. Germline loops: CDR1 SGHRS, CDR2 YFSETQ. The variable domain in full, completed from reference TRBV5-1 and TRBJ2-7, reads KAGVTQTPRYLIKTRGQQVTLSCSPISGHRSVSWYQQTPGQGLQFLFEYFSETQRNKGNFPGRFSGRQFSNSRSEMNVSTLELGDSALYLCASSLAPRENHAYEQYFGPGTRLTVT.

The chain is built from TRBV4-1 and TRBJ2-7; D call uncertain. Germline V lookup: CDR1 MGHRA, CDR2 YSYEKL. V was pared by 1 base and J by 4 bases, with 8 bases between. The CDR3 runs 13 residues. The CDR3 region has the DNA TGCGCCAGCAGCCAAGTACGAGGATACGAGCAGTACTTC. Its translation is CASSQVRGYEQYF.

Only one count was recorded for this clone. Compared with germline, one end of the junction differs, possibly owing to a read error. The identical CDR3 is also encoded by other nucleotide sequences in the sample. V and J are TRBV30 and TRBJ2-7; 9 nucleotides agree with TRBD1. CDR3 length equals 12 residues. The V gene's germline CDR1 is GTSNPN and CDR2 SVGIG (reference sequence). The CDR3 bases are TGTGCCTTGGCAACAGGGGGCTACGAGCAATACTTC. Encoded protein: CALATGGYEQYF.

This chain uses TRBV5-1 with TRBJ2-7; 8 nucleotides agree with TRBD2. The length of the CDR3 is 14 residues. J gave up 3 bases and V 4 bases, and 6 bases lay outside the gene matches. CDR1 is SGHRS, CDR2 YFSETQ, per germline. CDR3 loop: CASSRSGGYYEQYF. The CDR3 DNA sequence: TGCGCCAGCAGCAGGAGCGGGGGCTACTACGAGCAGTACTTC.

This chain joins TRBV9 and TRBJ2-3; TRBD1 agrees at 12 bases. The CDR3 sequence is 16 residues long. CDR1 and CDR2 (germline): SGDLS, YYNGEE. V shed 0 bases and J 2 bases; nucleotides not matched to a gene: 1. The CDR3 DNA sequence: TGTGCCAGCAGCGTAGGGGACAGGGGGCTCACAGATACGCAGTATTTT. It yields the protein CASSVGDRGLTDTQYF.

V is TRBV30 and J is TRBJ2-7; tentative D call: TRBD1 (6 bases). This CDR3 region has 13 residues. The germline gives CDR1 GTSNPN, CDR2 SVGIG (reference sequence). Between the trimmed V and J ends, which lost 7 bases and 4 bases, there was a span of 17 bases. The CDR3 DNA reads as TGTGCCTTAAGACAGGCATCGATGTACGAGCAGTACTTC. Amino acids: CALRQASMYEQYF.

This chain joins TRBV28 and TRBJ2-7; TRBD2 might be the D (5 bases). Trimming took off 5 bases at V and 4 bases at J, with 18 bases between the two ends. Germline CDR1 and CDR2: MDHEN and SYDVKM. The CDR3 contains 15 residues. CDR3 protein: CASSGLDVDSYEQYF. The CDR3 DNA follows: TGTGCCAGCAGTGGACTGGATGTAGACTCGTACGAGCAGTACTTC.

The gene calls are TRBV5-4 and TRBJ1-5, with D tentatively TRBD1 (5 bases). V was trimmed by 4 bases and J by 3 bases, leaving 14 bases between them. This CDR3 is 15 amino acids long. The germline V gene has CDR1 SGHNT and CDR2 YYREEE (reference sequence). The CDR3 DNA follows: TGTGCCAGCAGCATCGCGGGGGTTTACAATCAGCCCCAGCATTTT. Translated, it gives CASSIAGVYNQPQHF.

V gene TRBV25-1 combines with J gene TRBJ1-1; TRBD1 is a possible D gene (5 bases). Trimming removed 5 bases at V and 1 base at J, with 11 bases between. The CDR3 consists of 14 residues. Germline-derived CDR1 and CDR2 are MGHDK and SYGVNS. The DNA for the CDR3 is TGTGCCAGCAGTTGGCAGGGCTCGAACACTGAAGCTTTCTTT. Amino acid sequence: CASSWQGSNTEAFF.

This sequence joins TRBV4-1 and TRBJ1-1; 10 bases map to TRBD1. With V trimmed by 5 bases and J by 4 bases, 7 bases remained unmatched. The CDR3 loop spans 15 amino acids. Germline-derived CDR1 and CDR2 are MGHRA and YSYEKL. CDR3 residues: CASSASGTGATEAFF. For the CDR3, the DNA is TGCGCCAGCAGCGCATCCGGGACAGGGGCCACTGAAGCTTTCTTT.

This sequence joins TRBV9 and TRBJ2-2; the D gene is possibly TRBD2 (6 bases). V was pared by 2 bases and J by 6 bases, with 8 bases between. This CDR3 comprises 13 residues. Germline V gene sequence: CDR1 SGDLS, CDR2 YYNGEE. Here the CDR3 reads CASSVGSAGELFF. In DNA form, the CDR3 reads TGTGCCAGCAGCGTCGGGAGCGCCGGGGAGCTGTTTTTT.

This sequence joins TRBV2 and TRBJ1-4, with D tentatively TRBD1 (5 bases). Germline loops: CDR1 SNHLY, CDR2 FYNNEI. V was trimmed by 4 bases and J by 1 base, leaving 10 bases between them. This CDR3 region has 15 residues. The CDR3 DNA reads TGTGCCAGCAGTGCTAGGGGTGGAACTAATGAAAAACTGTTTTTT. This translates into CASSARGGTNEKLFF.